This T cell receptor (beta chain) was retrieved from a study of PD-1 blockade in classical Hodgkin lymphoma. Study-wide findings and caveats: It was reported that newly diagnosed patients had less baseline TCR diversity than healthy donors. At C4D1, TCR diversity had climbed significantly for CD4+ cells, though not for CD8+ cells.

Germline CDR1 LNHDA, CDR2 SQIVND (reference sequence). V lost 8 bases and J 5 bases, leaving 19 bases between the germline ends. CDR3 size: 15 residues. The time point is: cycle 4 day 1 (C4D1), after more than five weeks of nivolumab. Relapses following autologous stem cell transplantation were seen in all patients, with brentuximab vedotin exposure varying. Negative magnetic selection isolated CD4+ T cells from thawed PBMCs. Best overall response was complete response, partial response or progressive disease in these relapsed/refractory classical Hodgkin lymphoma patients. The assay was immunoSEQ multiplex PCR, and TCRdb's table has in-frame clones only and misses some. Of 5,000 to 7,500 clones in the sample, around nine tenths were seen once. On this clone itself: Its antigen is not identified.

The chain uses TRBV19 and TRBJ2-1, with D perhaps matching TRBD2 (5 bases). The origin of this receptor is a human donor with classical Hodgkin lymphoma. This specimen was CD4+ T cells from blood, taken before the fourth cycle of nivolumab. This chain's CDR3 is CASPLVGATHNEQFF. The CDR3 nucleotides are TGTGCCAGTCCCCTTGTGGGAGCCACCCACAATGAGCAGTTCTTC.